This paragraph reports one T cell receptor (beta chain). The data stem from a study of blood T cell repertoires in COVID-19. Data came from immunoSEQ multiplex PCR; TCRdb stores just in-frame clones and leaves some out. The sample yields around 450,000 clones, 90% seen once. Recruitment covered about two dozen US areas and drew participants whose ages spanned roughly 18 to 100 years. Participants were placed into cohorts based on the clinical history they reported. The V end was cut by 9 bases, the J end by 0 bases, with 14 bases between. The CDR3 loop spans 14 amino acids. Germline V gene data show CDR1 as LNHNV and CDR2 as YYDKDF (reference sequence).

The specimen sequenced was PBMCs or T cells enriched from blood (not recorded which). The receptor comes from a man aged 18 to 29 who had recovered from COVID-19. This sequence joins TRBV15 and TRBJ1-1; tentative D call: TRBD1 (6 bases). In DNA, the CDR3 is TGTGCCACTGGAGGCGGGGGCGTGAACACTGAAGCTTTCTTT. It is translated as CATGGGGVNTEAFF. Full variable domain (remainder filled in from reference TRBV15 and TRBJ1-1): DAMVIQNPRYQVTQFGKPVTLSCSQTLNHNVMYWYQQKSSQAPKLLFHYYDKDFNNEADTPDNFQSRRPNTSFCFLDIRSPGLGDTAMYLCATGGGGVNTEAFFGQGTRLTVV.